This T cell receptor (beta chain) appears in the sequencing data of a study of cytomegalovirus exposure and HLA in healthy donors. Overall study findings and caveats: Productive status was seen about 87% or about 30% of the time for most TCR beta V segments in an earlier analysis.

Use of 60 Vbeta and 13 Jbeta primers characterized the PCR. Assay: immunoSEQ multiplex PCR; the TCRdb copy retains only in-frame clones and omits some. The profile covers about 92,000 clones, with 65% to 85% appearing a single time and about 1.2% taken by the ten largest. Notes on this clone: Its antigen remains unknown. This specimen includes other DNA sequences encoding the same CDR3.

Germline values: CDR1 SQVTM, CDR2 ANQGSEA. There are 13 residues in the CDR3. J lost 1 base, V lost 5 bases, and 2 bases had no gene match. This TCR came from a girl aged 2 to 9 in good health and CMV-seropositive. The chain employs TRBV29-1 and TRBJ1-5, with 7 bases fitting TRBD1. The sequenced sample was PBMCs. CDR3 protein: CSVSRGSNQPQHF. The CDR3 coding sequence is TGCAGCGTTTCCAGGGGGAGCAATCAGCCCCAGCATTTT.